The clone carrying this T cell receptor beta chain has only a few counts. Its specificity is unknown. This specimen belongs to a study of T cell repertoires in cytomegalovirus infection. About the research overall: An indication of both CMV infection and matching HLA type came from public TCR beta signatures.

Germline CDR1 and CDR2: MNHEY and SVGEGT. V lost 6 bases and J 1 base, leaving 20 bases between the germline ends. This CDR3 comprises 17 residues. Overall study results and limits: The ex vivo response was dominated by HLA-C-restricted CMV-specific TCR beta clonotypes.

TCRdb processed the reads anew with MiXCR; each CDR3 protein has one entry. The data hold 380,000 or so distinct CDR3 sequences, with about a third observed a single time. The clonotype originates from a human donor in good health (CMV status not recorded). Some clones in this sample may be carry-over from other donors' samples. The chain carries TRBV6-2 or TRBV6-3 and TRBJ2-3; TRBD2 might be the D (6 bases). The material sequenced was cultured PBMCs, taken from culture after CMV antigen stimulation. The CDR3 DNA reads TGTGCCAGCAGCCCCCGGCGGAGGGCGGGGCGCACAGATACGCAGTATTTT. It encodes CASSPRRRAGRTDTQYF.